A selection of T cell receptor beta chains follows, all from one sample in a study of OX40 agonist ivuxolimab in advanced cancers. Using immunoSEQ multiplex PCR, the repertoire was profiled, and TCRdb retains in-frame clones only, with some absent. The sample yields 25,000 to 30,000 clones, around three quarters seen once. Sequences were derived from CD4+ or CD8+ T cells sorted from blood, sampled in a trial of the OX40 agonist ivuxolimab. These receptors all come from an adult with an advanced solid tumor such as melanoma, head and neck, liver or kidney cancer. Each CDR3 is given with its conserved first and last residue. Fields, in order: D gene, V gene, J gene, clone size, CDR3 DNA, CDR3 protein. D genes are given only for firm matches. Clone size is shown for a subset of rows, as once, few, many or a class of expanded clone.

>-|TRBV5-4|TRBJ2-7|few
TGTGCCAGCAGCTCTAGGACAGGGAGGGAACTCGACGAGCAGTACTTC
CASSSRTGRELDEQYF
>TRBD1|TRBV18|TRBJ1-2|few
TGTGCCAGCTCACCACCACGGACAGGGAACTATGGCTACACCTTC
CASSPPRTGNYGYTF
>TRBD1|TRBV6-5|TRBJ2-1|-
TGTGCCAGCAGTCCTAGACAGGGTGGCAATGAGCAGTTCTTC
CASSPRQGGNEQFF
>-|TRBV7-9|TRBJ2-3|-
TGTGCCAGCAGCTTAAAAGGGGGGAGCACAGATACGCAGTATTTT
CASSLKGGSTDTQYF
>-|TRBV4-1|TRBJ2-6|-
TGCGCCAGCAGCCATGGGAGTGGGGCCAACGTCCTGACTTTC
CASSHGSGANVLTF
>TRBD1|TRBV27|TRBJ2-7|-
TGTGCCAGCAGTTTAAAGGGGCCAGGGGGCCTAACCTACGAGCAGTACTTC
CASSLKGPGGLTYEQYF
>-|TRBV10-3|TRBJ2-6|-
TGTGCCATCAGTGATAACTTATACTCTTCCTCTGGGGCCAACGTCCTGACTTTC
CAISDNLYSSSGANVLTF
>TRBD1|TRBV27|TRBJ1-1|-
TGTGCCAGCAGTTTAGCCAGGGGGGGCACTGAAGCTTTCTTT
CASSLARGGTEAFF
>-|TRBV11-2|TRBJ2-1|-
TGTGCCAGCAGTTTGAGTCAGGGAGTATCCTACAATGAGCAGTTCTTC
CASSLSQGVSYNEQFF
>TRBD1|TRBV7-3|TRBJ1-5|-
TGTGCCAGCAGCCGAAGCGGGACAGGGCCCGGAGAGCCCCAGCATTTT
CASSRSGTGPGEPQHF
>-|TRBV4-2|TRBJ2-3|-
TGTGCCAGCAGCCAAGATCACCGGGGTCCAGATACGCAGTATTTT
CASSQDHRGPDTQYF
>-|TRBV5-1|TRBJ1-2|-
TGCGCCAGCAGCTGGGGGAGTGGCTACACCTTC
CASSWGSGYTF
>-|TRBV5-1|TRBJ1-5|-
TGCGCCAGCAGGCAACAGTCTGATAGCAATCAGCCCCAGCATTTT
CASRQQSDSNQPQHF
>-|TRBV19|TRBJ1-1|few
TGTGCCAGTTGGTCGGGGAACACTGAAGCTTTCTTT
CASWSGNTEAFF